Listed below are T cell receptor beta chains from one sample, sequenced in a study of CD8+CD57+ T cells in acquired aplastic anemia. TCRdb re-derived calls from the reads in MiXCR, one entry per CDR3 protein. The sample lists around 250,000 distinct CDR3 sequences, roughly half occurring once. Sequenced sample: sorted CD4+, CD8+, or CD8+CD57+ T cells (not recorded which) from PBMCs. The receptors come from a human donor with severe aplastic anemia or a healthy control (not recorded which). CDR3s include the opening cysteine and the closing phenylalanine or tryptophan. A D gene is named only where the DNA matches it firmly. Clone size appears in some rows only: once, few, many, or a class for an expanded clone.

>.|TRBV20-1|TRBJ2-1|TRBD2
TGCAGTGCTGGGGGACTAGCGGCTCCCAATGAGCAGTTCTTC
CSAGGLAAPNEQFF
>few|TRBV25-1|TRBJ1-6|TRBD1
TGTGCCAGCAGTGCTAGGACCAGGACAGGGTCAATTGAGTCACCCCTCCACTTT
CASSARTRTGSIESPLHF
>many|TRBV11-2|TRBJ1-4|TRBD1
TGTGCCAGCAGCTTTACCTTACAGGGGGCAGGGAATGAAAAACTGTTTTTT
CASSFTLQGAGNEKLFF
>.|TRBV29-1|TRBJ2-3|.
TGCAGCGCCCGGACGCCATACACAGATGCGCAGTATTTC
CSARTPYTDAQYF
>.|TRBV29-1|TRBJ2-1|TRBD1
TGCAGCGTTGAACCCGACAGGGGGCGGACTAATGAGCAGTTCTTC
CSVEPDRGRTNEQFF
>.|TRBV7-3|TRBJ1-2|.
TGTGCCAGCAGCTTAACTGGGCGGGTCGGGGTATATGGCTACACCTTC
CASSLTGRVGVYGYTF
>many|TRBV10-3|TRBJ2-7|.
TGTGCCATCAGTGAGTCTTTCCGCGAGCAGTACTTC
CAISESFREQYF
>many|TRBV7-2|TRBJ2-7|.
TGTGCCAGCAGCTCCCACCCGACAGGTTTCGAGCAGTACTTC
CASSSHPTGFEQYF
>few|TRBV6-5|TRBJ1-5|.
TGTGCCAGCAGTCTCAGGGATGGCAATCAGCCCCAGCATTTT
CASSLRDGNQPQHF
>.|TRBV10-2|TRBJ2-7|TRBD1
TGCGCCAGCAGTGAGAGGGGGCTCTTCTACGAGCAGTACTTC
CASSERGLFYEQYF
>.|TRBV7-3|TRBJ2-2|.
TGTGCCAGCAGCGAAAGCGGGCTAACTGGTACCGGGGAGCTGTTCTTT
CASSESGLTGTGELFF
>.|TRBV20-1|TRBJ2-3|.
TGCAGCTCAAGGCAGGGGTCCACAGATACGCAGTATTTT
CSSRQGSTDTQYF
>many|TRBV29-1|TRBJ2-3|.
TGCAGCGTTGGAGGGTCCGGGGGCTACACAGATACGCAGTATTTT
CSVGGSGGYTDTQYF
>many|TRBV11-3|TRBJ2-4|.
TGTGCCAGCAGCCGCGGTACCCTGGAGGGTGACATTCAGTACTTC
CASSRGTLEGDIQYF
>.|TRBV7-6|TRBJ1-2|.
TGTGCCAGCAGTTTTAGACTGCAGGATGGCTACACCTTC
CASSFRLQDGYTF
>many|TRBV20-1|TRBJ2-3|TRBD1
TGCAGTGCCACCGGCCAGGGGGCGGGGGATACGCAGTATTTT
CSATGQGAGDTQYF
>many|TRBV4-3|TRBJ2-5|.
TGCGCCAGCAGCCAAGAGCGTGGGGCAGGACACCAAGAGACCCAGTACTTC
CASSQERGAGHQETQYF
>.|TRBV29-1|TRBJ2-2|TRBD2
TGCAGCGTTCAGCGGGGAAGCACCGGGGAGCTGTTTTTT
CSVQRGSTGELFF
>few|TRBV6-6|TRBJ1-6|TRBD1
TGTGCCAGCAGTGATAGGACAGGGTCTTATTCACCCCTCCACTTT
CASSDRTGSYSPLHF
>many|TRBV5-1|TRBJ1-1|.
TGCGCCAGCAGCCCTGCCGGGCCTTACACTGAAGCTTTCTTT
CASSPAGPYTEAFF